This T cell receptor (beta chain) derives from a study of T cells expressing NK-cell markers. Looking at the study overall: In the group of eight sequenced donors, seven were HCMV-seropositive and one was seronegative. Study-level points and caveats: Once again these clonotypes came out on top in the CD3+CD56-NKG2C+ fraction of a few donors. The contribution of dominant NKG2C+ clonotypes to CD8+ T cells in a handful of donors was roughly 1.0-7.0%.

In generating TCR beta cDNA, 5'RACE template switching with UMIs was used. TCRdb re-analyzed the 5' RACE reads; it lists each CDR3 protein once, without DNA. The table for this sample gives 400,000 to 500,000 distinct CDR3 sequences. The CDR3 is made up of 14 amino acids. Germline CDR1 is SQVTM and CDR2 is ANQGSEA. Turning to this clonotype: No antigen is known for it.

The sequencing input was blood T cells: a sorted CD56 or NKG2C T cell subset, CD4+ or CD8+ T cells, or bulk PBMC T cells (not recorded which). This clonotype was sampled from a woman between 18 and 70 years old in good health. V usage is TRBV29-1 and J usage is TRBJ2-7; the TCRdb call, TRBD1, lacks DNA for checking. CDR3 loop: CSVEVRRGDYEQYF.